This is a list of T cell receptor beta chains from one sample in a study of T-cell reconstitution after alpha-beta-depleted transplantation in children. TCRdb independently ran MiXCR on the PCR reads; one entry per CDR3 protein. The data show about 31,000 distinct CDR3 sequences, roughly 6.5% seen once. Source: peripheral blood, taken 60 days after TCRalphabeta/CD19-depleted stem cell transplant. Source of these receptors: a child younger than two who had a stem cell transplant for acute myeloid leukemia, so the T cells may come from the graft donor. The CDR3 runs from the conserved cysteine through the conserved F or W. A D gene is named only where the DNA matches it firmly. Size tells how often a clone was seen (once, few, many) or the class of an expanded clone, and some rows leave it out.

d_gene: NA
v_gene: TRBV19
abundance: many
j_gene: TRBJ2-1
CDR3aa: CASRPWLANNEQFF
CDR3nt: TGTGCCAGTCGTCCCTGGCTAGCTAACAATGAGCAGTTCTTC

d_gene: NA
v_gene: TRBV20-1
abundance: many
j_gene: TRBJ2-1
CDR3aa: CSASLAVTYNEQFF
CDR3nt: TGCAGTGCTAGCTTGGCGGTTACCTACAATGAGCAGTTCTTC

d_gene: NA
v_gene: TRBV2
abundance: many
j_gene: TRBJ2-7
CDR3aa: CAIKVLVYEQYF
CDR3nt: TGTGCCATCAAGGTACTAGTCTACGAGCAGTACTTC

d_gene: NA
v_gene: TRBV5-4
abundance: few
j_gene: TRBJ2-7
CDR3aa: CASSFLRGKNLHEQYF
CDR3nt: TGTGCCAGCAGCTTTCTTAGGGGCAAGAATCTCCACGAGCAGTACTTC

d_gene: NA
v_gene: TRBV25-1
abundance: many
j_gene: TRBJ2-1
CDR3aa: CASSDPGALFGNEQFF
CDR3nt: TGTGCCAGCAGTGACCCGGGCGCACTTTTCGGGAATGAGCAGTTCTTC

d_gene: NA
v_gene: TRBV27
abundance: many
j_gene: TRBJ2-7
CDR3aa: CASSFGTTAYEQYF
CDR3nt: TGTGCCAGCAGTTTCGGAACTACCGCCTACGAGCAGTACTTC

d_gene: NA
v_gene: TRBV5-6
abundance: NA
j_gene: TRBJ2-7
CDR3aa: CASSLEGGPTYEQYF
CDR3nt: TGTGCCAGCAGCTTGGAAGGAGGGCCTACCTACGAGCAGTACTTC

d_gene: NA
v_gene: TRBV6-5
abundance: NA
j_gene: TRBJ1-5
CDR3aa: CASSSTGRPYSNQPQHF
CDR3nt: TGTGCCAGCAGTTCCACCGGTAGGCCTTATAGCAATCAGCCCCAGCATTTT

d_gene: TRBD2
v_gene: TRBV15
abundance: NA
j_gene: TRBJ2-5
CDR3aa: CATSKVGRGGRETQYF
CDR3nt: TGTGCCACCAGCAAGGTCGGACGGGGGGGCCGGGAGACCCAGTACTTC

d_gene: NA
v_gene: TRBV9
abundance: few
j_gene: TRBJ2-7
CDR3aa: CASSVSVLALSYEQYF
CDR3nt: TGTGCCAGCAGCGTATCTGTCCTAGCGCTCTCCTACGAGCAGTACTTC

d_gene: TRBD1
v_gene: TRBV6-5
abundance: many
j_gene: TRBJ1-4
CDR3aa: CASSLGTVNEKLFF
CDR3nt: TGTGCCAGCAGCCTAGGGACAGTTAATGAAAAACTGTTTTTT

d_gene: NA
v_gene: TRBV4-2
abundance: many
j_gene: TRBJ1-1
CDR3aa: CASSQDFGGGEAFF
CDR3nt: TGTGCCAGCAGCCAAGATTTCGGCGGAGGTGAAGCTTTCTTT

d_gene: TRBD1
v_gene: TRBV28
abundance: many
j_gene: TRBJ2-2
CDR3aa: CASSLGGFTGDTGELFF
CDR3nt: TGTGCCAGCAGTTTAGGGGGCTTCACAGGGGACACCGGGGAGCTGTTTTTT

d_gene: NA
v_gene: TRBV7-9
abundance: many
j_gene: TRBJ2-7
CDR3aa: CASSLGTYEQYF
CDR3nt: TGTGCCAGCAGCCTCGGGACCTACGAGCAGTACTTC

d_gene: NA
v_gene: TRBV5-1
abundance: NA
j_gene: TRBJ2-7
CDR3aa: CASSLAGTGLTEQYF
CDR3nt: TGCGCCAGCAGCTTGGCGGGGACGGGTCTGACCGAGCAGTACTTC

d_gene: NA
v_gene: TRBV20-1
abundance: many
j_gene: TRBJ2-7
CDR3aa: CSAAFLAIPYEQYF
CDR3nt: TGCAGTGCTGCTTTCCTAGCGATCCCCTACGAGCAGTACTTC

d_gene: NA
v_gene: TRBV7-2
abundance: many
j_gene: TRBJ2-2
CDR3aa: CASSLFPGLGTTGELFF
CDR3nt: TGTGCCAGCAGCTTATTCCCCGGGCTAGGAACCACCGGGGAGCTGTTTTTT

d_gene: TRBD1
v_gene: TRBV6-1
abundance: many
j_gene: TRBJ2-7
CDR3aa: CASSPGQVSYEQYF
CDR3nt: TGTGCCAGCAGCCCTGGACAGGTCTCCTACGAGCAGTACTTC

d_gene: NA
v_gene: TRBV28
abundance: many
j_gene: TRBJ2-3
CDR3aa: CASSSGHILTDTQYF
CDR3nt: TGTGCCAGCAGTTCGGGACATATTCTCACAGATACGCAGTATTTT

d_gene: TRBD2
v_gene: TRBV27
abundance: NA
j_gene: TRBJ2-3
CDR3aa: CASSRGLAETDTQYF
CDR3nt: TGTGCCAGCAGTCGAGGACTAGCGGAAACAGATACGCAGTATTTT

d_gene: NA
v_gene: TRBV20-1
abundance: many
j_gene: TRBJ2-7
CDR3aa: CSASDTTYEQYF
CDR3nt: TGCAGTGCTAGCGACACAACCTACGAGCAGTACTTC

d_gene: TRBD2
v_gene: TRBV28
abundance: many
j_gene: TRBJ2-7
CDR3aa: CASSPGTSSYEQYF
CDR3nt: TGTGCCAGCAGTCCCGGGACTAGTTCCTACGAGCAGTACTTC

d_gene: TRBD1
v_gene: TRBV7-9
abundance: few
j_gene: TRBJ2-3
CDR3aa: CASSSAGGGTDTQYF
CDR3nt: TGTGCCAGCAGCTCGGCAGGGGGCGGCACAGATACGCAGTATTTT

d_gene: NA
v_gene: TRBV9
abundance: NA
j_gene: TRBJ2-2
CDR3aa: CASPRGGVITGELFF
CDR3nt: TGTGCCAGCCCCCGCGGCGGGGTTATCACCGGGGAGCTGTTTTTT

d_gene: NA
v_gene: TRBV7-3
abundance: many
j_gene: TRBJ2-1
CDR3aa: CASSLALTGNEQFF
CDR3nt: TGTGCCAGCAGCTTAGCCCTCACAGGCAATGAGCAGTTCTTC

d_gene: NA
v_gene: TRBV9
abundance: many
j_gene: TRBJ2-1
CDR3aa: CASSPGGEQFF
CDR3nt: TGTGCCAGCTCCCCCGGGGGTGAGCAGTTCTTC